This T cell receptor beta chain was retrieved from a study of blood T cell repertoires in COVID-19. On the study more broadly: Samples representing acute and convalescent COVID-19 were sourced from the United States, Italy and Spain. The cDNA or gDNA used as material had been derived from T cells, B-cell-depleted T cells, or PBMCs.

Original methodology: Amplification of reference gene primers was used by the study to estimate nucleated cell counts. Only in-frame clones appear in the TCRdb table, and some are missing; sequencing was by immunoSEQ multiplex PCR. Clone size and V and J calls were adopted from that table, with D and trimming inferred from the DNA. The sample lists 25,000 to 35,000 clones, approximately 92% occurring once. The source of this sequence is a man older than 75 with acute or convalescent COVID-19. The sample was peripheral blood.

CDR3 sequence: CATIDSQVTDTQYF. The DNA of the CDR3 is TGTGCCACGATTGACAGCCAAGTAACAGATACGCAGTATTTT. The V call is TRBV10-3, the J call TRBJ2-3; weak D call: TRBD1 (5 bases). The CDR3 is 14 amino acids. Germline V CDR1 and CDR2: ENHRY, SYGVKD. The germline V and J ends were trimmed by 10 bases and 3 bases, with 17 bases remaining between them.